This is a list of T cell receptor beta chains from one sample in a study of T cells in Graves' hyperthyroidism and ophthalmopathy. MiXCR, applied by TCRdb to the multiplex PCR reads, yields one record per CDR3 protein. The sample lists 650,000 to 850,000 distinct CDR3 sequences; under 20% were seen once. Input material: blood. The receptors here all came from a woman aged 50 to 65 with Graves' hyperthyroidism that later progressed to Graves' ophthalmopathy. Both conserved end residues are part of each CDR3. The order of the fields is V gene, J gene, clone size, D gene, CDR3 DNA, CDR3 protein. D genes are given only for firm matches. Rows may omit the clone size; those that give it use once, few, many or a size class.

>TRBV5-1|TRBJ1-5|many|NA
TGCGCCAGCAGCTTCGGAGGGTTTGGGAATCAGCCCCAGCATTTT
CASSFGGFGNQPQHF
>TRBV2|TRBJ2-7|many|TRBD1
TGTGCCACCCGGGACAGGGGCGCCTACGAGCAGTACTTC
CATRDRGAYEQYF
>TRBV3-1|TRBJ1-1|NA|TRBD1
TGTGCCAGCAGCTCATTAGACAGGGGGCAAACTGAAGCTTTCTTT
CASSSLDRGQTEAFF
>TRBV2|TRBJ2-2|many|NA
TGTGCCAGCTCCAGGGCCCCGAACACCGGGGAGCTGTTTTTT
CASSRAPNTGELFF
>TRBV27|TRBJ2-2|few|NA
TGTGCCAGCAGTCCACTGGACAGCGGGGAGCTGTTTTTT
CASSPLDSGELFF
>TRBV12-3/TRBV12-4|TRBJ1-5|NA|NA
TGTGCCAGCAGCCCCTTCTCGTACTTCGGCGGGGGCAATCAGCCCCAGCATTTT
CASSPFSYFGGGNQPQHF
>TRBV27|TRBJ2-3|many|NA
TGTGCCAGCAGGTCACAGTCGTGGGATACGCAGTATTTT
CASRSQSWDTQYF
>TRBV5-1|TRBJ2-1|NA|TRBD1
TGCGCCAGCAGGGGGACAGGAGACTACAATGAGCAGTTCTTC
CASRGTGDYNEQFF
>TRBV20-1|TRBJ1-5|many|TRBD1
TGCAGTGCCCACCCCGAGGGACAGGGCAATCAGCCCCAGCATTTT
CSAHPEGQGNQPQHF
>TRBV7-2|TRBJ1-5|NA|NA
TGTGCCAGCAGCCAGTCGGGAACCATTGTTCCGCCCCAGCATTTT
CASSQSGTIVPPQHF
>TRBV3-1|TRBJ2-3|many|TRBD2
TGTGCCAGCAGCCCGGGACTAGCGAGGGATACGCAGTATTTT
CASSPGLARDTQYF
>TRBV7-2|TRBJ2-5|few|NA
TGTGCCAGCAGCTTAGATCCCACCTTGGAGACCCAGTACTTC
CASSLDPTLETQYF
>TRBV3-1|TRBJ1-1|many|NA
TGTGCCAGCACCGACCAAGGGGCGCGGGCTGAAGCTTTCTTT
CASTDQGARAEAFF
>TRBV5-1|TRBJ1-3|NA|NA
TGCGCCAGCAGCCTAACGGCCACGACTGGAAACACCATATATTTT
CASSLTATTGNTIYF
>TRBV30|TRBJ1-1|few|NA
TGTGCCTGGGGCCGTCTTGAGGGGACTGAAGCTTTCTTT
CAWGRLEGTEAFF
>TRBV9|TRBJ2-5|few|NA
TGTGCCAGCAGCACCGGGACATTAGGCTTACAAGAGACCCAGTACTTC
CASSTGTLGLQETQYF
>TRBV10-1|TRBJ2-1|few|TRBD1
TGCGCCAGCAGTGAGGGACAGGGGATTACGGCCATGGAGCAGTTCTTC
CASSEGQGITAMEQFF
>TRBV6-1|TRBJ2-7|NA|NA
TGTGCCAGCAGTGAATTGGAGACGGGATCCTACGAGCAGTACTTC
CASSELETGSYEQYF
>TRBV5-1|TRBJ1-1|NA|NA
TGCGCCAGCAGCGAATACAGGGTTAGCACTGAAGCTTTCTTT
CASSEYRVSTEAFF
>TRBV19|TRBJ1-5|NA|NA
TGTGCCAGTAGTATAGAGGTCTTGGGTCAGCCCCAGCATTTT
CASSIEVLGQPQHF
>TRBV5-1|TRBJ2-3|few|NA
TGCGCCAGCACCTTGGGCGGGACAGTGGGCACAGATACGCAGTATTTT
CASTLGGTVGTDTQYF
>TRBV19|TRBJ2-1|NA|TRBD1
TGTGCCAGTAGTATAGATAGGGACAGGGGTCTGTTCTTC
CASSIDRDRGLFF
>TRBV5-1|TRBJ1-1|NA|TRBD1
TGCGCCAGCAGCTCAAACAGGGGGCGGTTCACTGAAGCTTTCTTT
CASSSNRGRFTEAFF
>TRBV9|TRBJ1-2|many|TRBD1
TGTGCCACTACCCGGACAGGGACCAGCTATGGCTACACCTTC
CATTRTGTSYGYTF
>TRBV20-1|TRBJ2-5|NA|NA
TGCAGTGCTAGACCTACAGGGTCCCAAGAGACCCAGTACTTC
CSARPTGSQETQYF
>TRBV6-1|TRBJ2-3|few|NA
TGTGCCAGCAGTGTGGTCCGACTGCAGTCGGATACGCAGTATTTT
CASSVVRLQSDTQYF
>TRBV27|TRBJ2-7|NA|TRBD1
TGTGCCAGCAGTTTTCAGGGGGCGAGGTCCTACGAGCAGTACTTC
CASSFQGARSYEQYF
>TRBV7-3|TRBJ2-1|many|NA
TGTGCCAGCAGCTTAGAGGGACCCTCCTACAATGAGCAGTTCTTC
CASSLEGPSYNEQFF
>TRBV11-2|TRBJ2-2|few|NA
TGTGCCAGCAGCCCCCCGAGAGGGATGAACACCGGGGAGCTGTTTTTT
CASSPPRGMNTGELFF
>TRBV15|TRBJ2-7|once|NA
TGTGCCACCAGCAACTCCCTGCTAGGAGGCGAGCAGTACTTC
CATSNSLLGGEQYF
>TRBV5-6|TRBJ2-2|NA|TRBD2
TGTGCCAGCAGCCTCCCCCCCTCAAAGCGGGGGAGTGGCCCCGGGGAGCTGTTTTTT
CASSLPPSKRGSGPGELFF
>TRBV12-3/TRBV12-4|TRBJ2-1|few|TRBD2
TGTGCCAGCAGTTTACGGAAAACCGGGACTAGCGGGGGGCTATGGGTACCCAATGAGCAGTTCTTC
CASSLRKTGTSGGLWVPNEQFF
>TRBV27|TRBJ1-2|NA|NA
TGTGCCAGCAGTACGATGGGACTCAGCAACACCTTC
CASSTMGLSNTF
>TRBV12-3/TRBV12-4|TRBJ2-3|NA|NA
TGTGCCAGCAGTTTCCCAGAGCCCACAGATACGCAGTATTTT
CASSFPEPTDTQYF
>TRBV7-2|TRBJ1-6|many|NA
TGTGCCAGCAGCTTACAACAGGGCTCCTATAATTCACCCCTCCACTTT
CASSLQQGSYNSPLHF
>TRBV19|TRBJ2-6|few|TRBD1
TGTGCCAGTAGCCCTGGGACAGGGTTCTCTGGGGCCAACGTCCTGACTTTC
CASSPGTGFSGANVLTF
>TRBV4-1|TRBJ1-2|NA|TRBD1
TGCGCCAGCAGCCAAGTTGGGACAGGATACTATGGCTACACCTTC
CASSQVGTGYYGYTF
>TRBV20-1|TRBJ2-7|few|NA
TGCAGTGCCCCAGACGGGACAAAATCCTACGAGCAGTACTTC
CSAPDGTKSYEQYF
>TRBV7-3|TRBJ2-1|few|NA
TGTGCCAGCAGCTTAGTACAGCGCCCCTACAATGAGCAGTTCTTC
CASSLVQRPYNEQFF
>TRBV5-6|TRBJ2-7|NA|NA
TGTGCCAGCAGCTTCGGGACTCCGAACGAGCAGTACTTC
CASSFGTPNEQYF
>TRBV29-1|TRBJ2-7|few|NA
TGCAGCGTTGCCCTAAGTGTCTCCTACGAGCAGTACTTC
CSVALSVSYEQYF
>TRBV5-5|TRBJ2-1|many|NA
TGTGCCAGCAGCTTAGGTGGGGCGGGAAATGAGCAGTTCTTC
CASSLGGAGNEQFF
>TRBV20-1|TRBJ2-7|few|NA
TGCAGTGCTAGTCGTCTCGAGCAGTACTTC
CSASRLEQYF
>TRBV14|TRBJ2-7|many|NA
TGTGCCAGCAGCCAAGACAGGTTTTACGAGCAGTACTTC
CASSQDRFYEQYF
>TRBV9|TRBJ2-5|many|TRBD1
TGTGCCAGCAGCGTCGGGACAGACCAAGAGACCCAGTACTTC
CASSVGTDQETQYF
>TRBV20-1|TRBJ2-7|many|TRBD2
TGCAGTGCTAGTGGGGGCCTAGCGGGCGAGCAGTACTTC
CSASGGLAGEQYF
>TRBV3-1|TRBJ2-3|many|NA
TGTGCCAGCAGCCAGAGGGTCCTAATGGCCCCGACCACAGATACGCAGTATTTT
CASSQRVLMAPTTDTQYF
>TRBV29-1|TRBJ2-2|NA|NA
TGCAGCGCTGCCGAGACAGGCTACACCGGGGAGCTGTTTTTT
CSAAETGYTGELFF
>TRBV7-9|TRBJ2-3|few|TRBD1
TGTGCCAGCAGCCCCGAATGGGACAGGGAGGCGGTTGATACGCAGTATTTT
CASSPEWDREAVDTQYF
>TRBV25-1|TRBJ2-1|NA|TRBD2
TGTGCCAGCACCTTGGGACTAGGCTACAATGAGCAGTTCTTC
CASTLGLGYNEQFF
>TRBV6-2/TRBV6-3|TRBJ2-7|NA|TRBD1
TGTGCCAGCAGTTACTCCGCGACAGGGGTCTACGAGCAGTACTTC
CASSYSATGVYEQYF
>TRBV7-2|TRBJ2-3|many|NA
TGTGCCAGCAGCCTAACGAGGGGGGGCGTCACAGATACGCAGTATTTT
CASSLTRGGVTDTQYF
>TRBV6-1|TRBJ2-7|few|NA
TGTGCCAGCAGTCTCCGACAGAAATTCTACGAGCAGTACTTC
CASSLRQKFYEQYF
>TRBV5-1|TRBJ2-5|NA|NA
TGCGCCAGCAGCTTGGACGGACTAACCCAAGAGACCCGGTACTTC
CASSLDGLTQETRYF
>TRBV28|TRBJ1-1|NA|NA
TGTGCCAGCAGTCGCCCGGGACAGAACACTGAAGCTTTCTTT
CASSRPGQNTEAFF